The 20 T cell receptor beta chains in this list originate from one sample, sequenced in a study of vaccination effects on CD4 cells after COVID-19. Pools of viral peptides were used by the ViraFEST assay to expand antigen-specific CD4+ T cells ahead of sequencing. Cells that had been cultured for less than eleven days were the source of isolated CD4+ T cells. Every participant took two doses of the BNT162b2 or mRNA-1273 vaccine. Sequencing was performed with immunoSEQ multiplex PCR; in TCRdb, only in-frame clones are kept and a portion is missing. In the table there are more than 12,000 clones, over 60% of which are singletons. These TCRs' antigens remain unknown. The sample in question was CD4+ T cells from PBMCs cultured with SARS-CoV-2 spike peptides, obtained after COVID-19 vaccination. The source of these receptors is a human donor who received a COVID-19 vaccine.

This chain connects TRBV19 to TRBJ2-2, with 7 bases fitting TRBD1. The length of the CDR3 is 18 residues. V shed 3 bases and J 1 base; nucleotides not matched to a gene: 11. Germline V gene lookup returns CDR1 LNHDA and CDR2 SQIVND (reference sequence). The CDR3 nucleotides are TGTGCCAGTAGTATTTCTCAGAGACAGGGATGGAACACCGGGGAGCTGTTTTTT. Translation gives CASSISQRQGWNTGELFF. The full variable domain, in which reference TRBV19 and TRBJ2-2 provide the parts outside the CDR3, is DGGITQSPKYLFRKEGQNVTLSCEQNLNHDAMYWYRQDPGQGLRLIYYSQIVNDFQKGDIAEGYSVSREKKESFPLTVTSAQKNPTAFYLCASSISQRQGWNTGELFFGEGSRLTVL.

V gene TRBV5-1 combines with J gene TRBJ1-4; D is perhaps TRBD1 (5 bases). The CDR3 is 14 residues long. The germline V and J ends were trimmed by 0 bases and 2 bases, with 5 bases remaining between them. Germline CDR1 and CDR2: SGHRS and YFSETQ. The CDR3 region has the DNA TGCGCCAGCAGCTTGGCAGGGACTAATGAAAAACTGTTTTTT. Its protein product is CASSLAGTNEKLFF.

The V gene is TRBV12-3 or TRBV12-4, the J gene TRBJ2-2; D remains ambiguous. CDR3 length: 12 amino acids. V lost 3 bases to trimming and J lost 5 bases, with 4 bases between them. In DNA, the CDR3 is TGTGCCAGCAGTTTTTTTACCGGGGAGCTGTTTTTT. It translates to CASSFFTGELFF.

The chain carries TRBV7-3 and TRBJ1-6, with D unclear. V lost 1 base to trimming and J lost 7 bases, with 8 bases between them. The germline CDR1 and CDR2 sequences are SGHTA and FQGTGA. This CDR3 spans 14 amino acids. In nucleotides, the CDR3 is TGTGCCAGCAGCTTAAGTGGCGTAAATTCACCCCTCCACTTT. It specifies CASSLSGVNSPLHF.

V gene TRBV30 combines with J gene TRBJ1-1; D possibly corresponds to TRBD1 (5 bases). The CDR3 consists of 14 residues. Germline assignment: CDR1 GTSNPN and CDR2 SVGIG (reference sequence). Trimming stripped 3 bases from V and 5 bases from J, with 16 bases between. The DNA for the CDR3 is TGTGCCTGGAGCCTGGGGACGTACGAGACTGAAGCTTTCTTT. As protein: CAWSLGTYETEAFF.

The chain recombines TRBV19 with TRBJ1-4; D is unresolved. Trimming cost V 6 bases and J 8 bases, with 10 bases left between them. From germline, CDR1 is LNHDA and CDR2 SQIVND (reference sequence). The CDR3 extends over 12 amino acids. The CDR3 sequence is CASRAREEKLFF. The CDR3 bases are TGTGCCAGTAGAGCTAGAGAGGAAAAACTGTTTTTT.

The sample holds a few counts of this clone. The chain links TRBV9 to TRBJ1-2; D remains unclear. Looked up from germline, CDR1 is SGDLS and CDR2 is YYNGEE. This CDR3 spans 13 amino acids. V was pared by 4 bases and J by 8 bases, with 15 bases between. CDR3 nucleotide sequence: TGTGCCAGCAGCCCCTCAATTGCTGGGGGCTACACCTTC. It specifies CASSPSIAGGYTF.

This chain uses TRBV7-9 with TRBJ2-5; the match to TRBD1 covers 12 bases. Losses at the gene ends were 5 bases for V and 5 bases for J; bases not matched to a gene: 9. The germline CDR1 and CDR2 sequences are SEHNR and FQNEAQ (reference sequence). The CDR3 contains 16 residues. The CDR3 coding sequence is TGTGCCAGCAGCACCCTAGGGACAGGGGGCTCGGAGACCCAGTACTTC. Protein: CASSTLGTGGSETQYF.

The chain is built from TRBV7-9 and TRBJ2-5; 9 bases map to TRBD2. V was clipped by 5 bases and J by 5 bases; unmatched bases: 9. Germline loops: CDR1 SEHNR, CDR2 FQNEAQ (reference sequence). The CDR3 runs 15 residues. For the CDR3, the DNA is TGTGCCAGCAGCGCGAGGACTAGCGAAAGGGAGACCCAGTACTTC. Its translation is CASSARTSERETQYF.

The chain employs TRBV24-1 and TRBJ2-1; D gene uncertain. Trimming stripped 5 bases from V and 8 bases from J, with 24 bases between. The CDR3 length is 17 residues. CDR1 and CDR2 from the germline V gene are KGHDR and SFDVKD. CDR3 nucleotides: TGTGCCACCAGTGGCTCTACCGGATCCTCTAGATACGATGAGCAGTTCTTC. This codes for CATSGSTGSSRYDEQFF.

The chain has TRBV7-6 and TRBJ1-5; 8 bases align to TRBD1. The trim removed 5 bases at V and 4 bases at J, leaving 7 bases unmatched. Looked up from germline, CDR1 is SGHVS and CDR2 is FNYEAQ. This CDR3 contains 15 residues. The CDR3 region is CASSQGQGRNQPQHF. The CDR3 DNA is TGTGCCAGCAGCCAAGGACAGGGTCGGAATCAGCCCCAGCATTTT.

The chain couples TRBV10-3 to TRBJ2-5; no reliable D call. The CDR3 extends over 12 amino acids. Trimming shortened V by 8 bases and J by 4 bases, and 11 bases separated the two germline ends. Germline lookup yields CDR1 ENHRY and CDR2 SYGVKD. In DNA form, the CDR3 reads TGTGCCATCGGAATCGGGCGAGAGACCCAGTACTTC. Amino acid sequence: CAIGIGRETQYF.

This clone was counted only a few times. This chain joins TRBV7-9 and TRBJ1-1, with TRBD1 matching over 10 bases. The CDR3 sequence is 17 residues long. Germline CDR1 SEHNR, CDR2 FQNEAQ (reference sequence). With V trimmed by 5 bases and J by 1 base, 10 bases remained unmatched. CDR3 protein: CASSPVDRGKTNTEAFF. The CDR3 DNA sequence: TGTGCCAGCAGCCCCGTGGACAGGGGGAAGACGAACACTGAAGCTTTCTTT.

V is TRBV10-3 and J is TRBJ1-1; no reliable D call. The CDR3 extends over 15 amino acids. Germline lookup yields CDR1 ENHRY and CDR2 SYGVKD. Trimming pared 0 bases from V and 4 bases from J, leaving 12 bases between. The CDR3 bases are TGTGCCATCAGTGAGTCGAGAGGGTTGGGCACTGAAGCTTTCTTT. Translation: CAISESRGLGTEAFF.

The chain carries TRBV6-1 and TRBJ2-1; 12 positions agree with TRBD2. The CDR3 sequence is 16 residues long. CDR1 MNHNS and CDR2 SASEGT come from the germline V gene. Germline trimming cut 0 bases from V and 8 bases from J; bases unmatched to any gene: 5. The CDR3 coding sequence is TGTGCCAGCAGTGAAGCGCTACTAGCGGGAGGATATGAGCAGTTCTTC. Translation: CASSEALLAGGYEQFF.

This sequence joins TRBV6-1 and TRBJ2-7, with TRBD1 matching 9 bases. The V segment lost 3 bases and the J segment 3 bases; nucleotides outside the gene matches: 6. Germline V CDR1 and CDR2: MNHNS, SASEGT. The CDR3 is 15 amino acids. This CDR3 reads CASSDRDRVLYEQYF. The CDR3 DNA is TGTGCCAGCAGTGACCGGGACAGGGTTCTCTACGAGCAGTACTTC.

CDR3 sequence: CATRAGTGELFF. CDR3 nucleotides: TGTGCCACCAGGGCAGGGACCGGGGAGCTGTTTTTT. The chain is built from TRBV24-1 and TRBJ2-2; TRBD1 might be the D (5 bases). Trimming shortened V by 7 bases and J by 5 bases, and 7 bases separated the two germline ends. The V gene's germline CDR1 is KGHDR and CDR2 SFDVKD. This CDR3 is built from 12 residues.

This rearrangement joins TRBV29-1 to TRBJ2-1; possibly TRBD1 or TRBD2 for D (5 bases each). V was clipped by 6 bases and J by 3 bases, with 15 bases between them. This CDR3 contains 14 residues. CDR1 and CDR2 from the germline V gene are SQVTM and ANQGSEA. CDR3 amino acids: CSVRRSGLYNEQFF. For the CDR3, the DNA is TGCAGCGTCAGAAGATCGGGGCTCTACAATGAGCAGTTCTTC.

The CDR3 sequence is CASSFGNTIYF. The CDR3 DNA reads as TGTGCCAGCAGCTTTGGAAACACCATATATTTT. This rearrangement joins TRBV7-8 to TRBJ1-3; D ambiguous. V lost 3 bases and J 3 bases, leaving 0 bases between the germline ends. This CDR3 comprises 11 residues. The germline V gene encodes CDR1 SGHVS and CDR2 FQNEAQ.

The V gene is TRBV9, the J gene TRBJ2-3; a weak D match, TRBD1 (6 bases). The CDR3 is 14 amino acids. Between the trimmed V and J ends, which lost 2 bases and 2 bases, there was a span of 9 bases. Germline V gene data show CDR1 as SGDLS and CDR2 as YYNGEE. CDR3 residues: CASSVQGTTDTQYF. CDR3 nucleotides: TGTGCCAGCAGCGTCCAGGGGACCACAGATACGCAGTATTTT.